This passage covers 21 T cell receptor beta chains from one sample sequenced in a study of blood T cell repertoires in COVID-19. TCRdb's table, derived via immunoSEQ multiplex PCR, lists solely in-frame clones and lacks some. Here the sample spans around 130,000 clones, under 95% being singletons. The source material was peripheral blood. These receptors all stem from a man aged 55 to 69 with COVID-19, enrolled during active disease.

This clone was observed a few times. The chain couples TRBV20-1 to TRBJ1-1; no clear D. The CDR3 contains 11 residues. V lost 3 bases to trimming and J lost 7 bases, with 9 bases between them. Looked up from germline, CDR1 is DFQATT and CDR2 is SNEGSKA (reference sequence). CDR3 region: CSASMGHEAFF. The CDR3 DNA reads TGCAGTGCTAGTATGGGCCATGAAGCTTTCTTT.

This chain connects TRBV30 to TRBJ1-1; D possibly corresponds to TRBD1 (5 bases). The CDR3 runs 14 residues. Germline loops: CDR1 GTSNPN, CDR2 SVGIG (reference sequence). V lost 3 bases to trimming and J lost 1 base, with 12 bases between them. The CDR3 loop reads CAWRGDLRNTEAFF. The CDR3 DNA sequence: TGTGCCTGGAGGGGGGACTTACGGAACACTGAAGCTTTCTTT.

This chain uses TRBV7-2 with TRBJ1-2; 7 bases match TRBD1. Germline V lookup: CDR1 SGHTA, CDR2 FQGNSA. V was pared by 2 bases and J by 4 bases, with 4 bases of the junction left unmatched. This CDR3 spans 14 amino acids. CDR3 sequence: CASSLRGQSYGYTF. The DNA for the CDR3 is TGTGCCAGCAGCTTAAGGGGGCAATCCTATGGCTACACCTTC.

This chain uses TRBV30 with TRBJ1-2; D ambiguous. This CDR3 is 15 amino acids long. Trimming stripped 0 bases from V and 7 bases from J, with 18 bases between. CDR1 is GTSNPN, CDR2 SVGIG, per germline (reference sequence). The CDR3 bases are TGTGCCTGGAGTGTAGTCTTCCAGGAGGCGAGTGGCTACACCTTC. Translated: CAWSVVFQEASGYTF.

The rearrangement joins TRBV6-2 or TRBV6-3 to TRBJ1-1; tentatively, D is TRBD1 (6 bases). Trimming took off 6 bases at V and 3 bases at J, with 14 bases between the two ends. There are 14 residues in the CDR3. Germline V gene data show CDR1 as MNHEY and CDR2 as SVGEGT. The CDR3 protein is CASSHLRQDTEAFF. CDR3 DNA sequence: TGTGCCAGCAGCCATCTCCGACAGGACACTGAAGCTTTCTTT.

V gene TRBV7-3 combines with J gene TRBJ2-1; 8 bases align to TRBD1. V lost 3 bases, J lost 2 bases, and 12 bases stayed unmatched. Germline V lookup: CDR1 SGHTA, CDR2 FQGTGA. The CDR3 loop spans 18 amino acids. CDR3 in amino acids: CASSFRTGSLQAYNEQFF. Written as DNA, the CDR3 is TGTGCCAGCAGCTTTCGGACAGGGTCCTTGCAAGCCTACAATGAGCAGTTCTTC.

This clone occurred once. The chain employs TRBV11-3 and TRBJ2-1; D unclear. V gave up 1 base and J gave up 5 bases, with 9 bases separating them. Germline V gives CDR1 SGHNT, CDR2 YENEEA. This CDR3 has 14 residues. The CDR3 reads CASSLGLEDNEQFF. The CDR3 DNA reads as TGTGCCAGCAGCTTAGGACTGGAAGACAATGAGCAGTTCTTC. Full variable domain (rest looked up from reference TRBV11-3 and TRBJ2-1): EAGVVQSPRYKIIEKKQPVAFWCNPISGHNTLYWYLQNLGQGPELLIRYENEEAVDDSQLPKDRFSAERLKGVDSTLKIQPAELGDSAVYLCASSLGLEDNEQFFGPGTRLTVL.

V is TRBV19 and J is TRBJ1-5; unclear D gene. Trimming pared 8 bases from V and 2 bases from J, leaving 13 bases between. In germline, CDR1 is LNHDA, CDR2 SQIVND (reference sequence). The CDR3 spans 14 residues. The CDR3 nucleotides read TGTGCCAGTTTAGCTCGTTGGGGCAATCAGCCCCAGCATTTT. The encoded protein is CASLARWGNQPQHF.

This clone was counted only a few times. V and J are TRBV12-5 and TRBJ2-1; perhaps TRBD1 as D (6 bases). The CDR3 loop spans 16 amino acids. Germline CDR1 reads LGHNT; CDR2 reads FRNRAP. Trimming stripped 6 bases from V and 5 bases from J, with 20 bases between. The CDR3 region has the DNA TGTGCTAGTGGCCAGTTAGGGGGTTTGCGGGACAATGAGCAGTTCTTC. It yields the protein CASGQLGGLRDNEQFF.

This clone appeared a single time. The chain carries TRBV9 and TRBJ2-3; no clear D. The V gene's germline CDR1 is SGDLS and CDR2 YYNGEE. The CDR3 is made up of 15 amino acids. The ends were cut back, 1 base at V and 1 base at J, with 10 bases in the middle. As DNA, the CDR3 is TGTGCCAGCAGCGTAATTGACTCAGGCACAGATACGCAGTATTTT. This encodes CASSVIDSGTDTQYF.

This clone was found a few times. The chain recombines TRBV10-1 with TRBJ2-1; 8 positions agree with TRBD2. V gave up 4 bases and J gave up 0 bases; unmatched junction bases: 5. There are 16 residues in the CDR3. Germline CDR1 reads WNHNN; CDR2 reads SYGVQD (reference sequence). CDR3 amino acids: CASSGRLASSYNEQFF. The CDR3 coding sequence is TGCGCCAGCAGTGGCCGACTAGCGAGCTCCTACAATGAGCAGTTCTTC.

Only one count was recorded for this clone. V is TRBV18 and J is TRBJ1-1; no clear D gene. V was clipped by 3 bases and J by 1 base, with 9 bases between them. CDR3 length: 14 residues. Per the germline V gene, CDR1 is KGHSH and CDR2 is LQKENI. CDR3 nucleotide sequence: TGTGCCAGCTCACCCCGAACGGGGAACACTGAAGCTTTCTTT. Amino acids: CASSPRTGNTEAFF.

For the CDR3, the DNA is TGTGCCAGCAGTCCAACACGGAACACTGAAGCTTTCTTT. It specifies CASSPTRNTEAFF. V gene TRBV12-3 or TRBV12-4 combines with J gene TRBJ1-1, with D unresolved. CDR3 length equals 13 residues. V gave up 5 bases and J gave up 1 base, with 8 bases separating them.

J is TRBJ1-1 and V is TRBV29-1; perhaps TRBD1 as D (6 bases). Germline CDR1 and CDR2: SQVTM and ANQGSEA. The V end was cut by 3 bases, the J end by 10 bases, with 15 bases between. The CDR3 length is 12 residues. The CDR3 is CSVDPDSLGAFF. CDR3 nucleotide sequence: TGCAGCGTTGACCCGGACAGCCTAGGAGCTTTCTTT.

V gene TRBV3-1 (or the pseudogene TRBV3-2) combines with J gene TRBJ2-1; TRBD2 matches 11 bases. This CDR3 spans 15 amino acids. Germline trimming cut 0 bases from V and 8 bases from J; bases unmatched to any gene: 3. Germline V lookup: CDR1 LGHDT, CDR2 YNNKEL (reference sequence). The CDR3: CASSQDGGLADEQFF. CDR3 DNA sequence: TGTGCCAGCAGCCAAGATGGGGGACTAGCGGATGAGCAGTTCTTC.

The CDR3 sequence: CASSQDGTGGSNEKLFF. CDR3 DNA sequence: TGCGCCAGCAGCCAAGATGGGACAGGGGGTTCTAATGAAAAACTGTTTTTT. This chain connects TRBV4-3 to TRBJ1-4; the match to TRBD1 covers 11 bases. The CDR3 runs 17 residues. V shed 0 bases, J shed 3 bases, and the junction held 3 bases outside the gene matches. Germline CDR1 is LGHNA and CDR2 is YSLEER.

The chain combines TRBV7-9 with TRBJ2-3; TRBD2 aligns across 7 bases. J gave up 9 bases and V 3 bases, and 6 bases lay outside the gene matches. Per germline, CDR1 SEHNR and CDR2 FQNEAQ (reference sequence). This CDR3 contains 13 residues. CDR3 nucleotides: TGTGCCAGCAGCTTCGAGGACGGGAGGACGCAGTATTTT. As protein: CASSFEDGRTQYF.

This clone occurred once. CDR3 coding DNA: TGTGCCAGCAACCCTCGCGGGGTGGGGGGCTACACCTTC. It yields the protein CASNPRGVGGYTF. The rearrangement links TRBV7-2 to TRBJ1-2; D is ambiguous. This CDR3 contains 13 residues. CDR1 and CDR2 from the germline V gene are SGHTA and FQGNSA. Trimming pared 7 bases from V and 8 bases from J, leaving 17 bases between.

This chain joins TRBV19 and TRBJ1-3; 7 bases agree with TRBD1. This CDR3 comprises 17 residues. The V segment lost 5 bases and the J segment 4 bases; nucleotides outside the gene matches: 14. Germline CDR1 reads LNHDA; CDR2 reads SQIVND (reference sequence). The CDR3, as DNA: TGTGCCAGTAGTCAGTGGTATCCGAGGACAGGCGGAAACACCATATATTTT. This translates into CASSQWYPRTGGNTIYF.

This chain links TRBV29-1 with TRBJ1-5, with D possibly matching TRBD1 (5 bases). The V end lost 4 bases, the J end lost 2 bases, and 9 bases lay between the germline ends. Germline CDR1 reads SQVTM; CDR2 reads ANQGSEA. The length of the CDR3 is 13 residues. The CDR3 bases are TGCAGCGTTGGGGGGGGAGGCAATCAGCCCCAGCATTTT. This sequence encodes CSVGGGGNQPQHF.

The chain employs TRBV7-8 and TRBJ1-5; D unclear. The V end lost 5 bases, the J end lost 3 bases, and 11 bases lay between the germline ends. Germline V gene lookup returns CDR1 SGHVS and CDR2 FQNEAQ. There are 14 residues in the CDR3. CDR3 coding DNA: TGTGCCAGCAGCCCTGGTAGATTCAATCAGCCCCAGCATTTT. Its translation: CASSPGRFNQPQHF.